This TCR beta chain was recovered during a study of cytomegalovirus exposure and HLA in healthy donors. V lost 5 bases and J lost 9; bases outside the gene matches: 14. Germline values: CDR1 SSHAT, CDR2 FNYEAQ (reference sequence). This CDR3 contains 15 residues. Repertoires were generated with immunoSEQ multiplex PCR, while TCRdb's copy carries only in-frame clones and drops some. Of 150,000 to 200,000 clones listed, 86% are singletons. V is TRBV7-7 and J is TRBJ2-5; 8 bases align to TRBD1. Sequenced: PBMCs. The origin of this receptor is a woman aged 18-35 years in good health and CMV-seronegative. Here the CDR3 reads CASSTGQALQGAQYF. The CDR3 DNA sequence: TGTGCCAGCAGCACGGGACAGGCCCTCCAAGGGGCCCAGTACTTC. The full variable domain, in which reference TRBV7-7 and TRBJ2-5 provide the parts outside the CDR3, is GAGVSQSPRYKVTKRGQDVTLRCDPISSHATLYWYQQALGQGPEFLTYFNYEAQPDKSGLPSDRFSAERPEGSISTLTIQRTEQRDSAMYRCASSTGQALQGAQYFGPGTRLLVL.